Reported below is one T cell receptor beta chain. The antigen is unknown. This specimen belongs to a study of CD8 T cells in ankylosing spondylitis. Study-level points and caveats: Researchers reportedly found disease-linked clones significantly enriched in matched ankylosing spondylitis synovial fluid.

Libraries for TCR beta were made by quantitative 5'-RACE with molecular barcodes. MiXCR was run by TCRdb on the 5' RACE reads, yielding one entry per CDR3 protein. In the table there are roughly 130,000 distinct CDR3 sequences, 9.3% of which are singletons. The germline gives CDR1 SGHAT, CDR2 FQNNGV. Deletions cut 5 bases from V and 5 bases from J, with 15 bases between. The CDR3 is 14 residues long. The source material was blood, either unsorted or a sorted T cell fraction (not recorded which). The chain is built from TRBV11-2 and TRBJ2-5; no clear D gene. The sequence was obtained from a male donor with ankylosing spondylitis or in good health (not recorded which). The CDR3 nucleotides are TGTGCCAGCAGCCGGCGGTCCGGGTTGGAGACCCAGTACTTC. Amino acids: CASSRRSGLETQYF.